This T cell receptor (beta chain) is drawn from a study of OX40 agonist ivuxolimab in advanced cancers. Regarding the study in general: Ivuxolimab was an agonistic, fully human IgG2 monoclonal antibody directed against OX40 (CD134), a costimulatory receptor. Intravenous ivuxolimab was administered to patients every 2 weeks at six dose levels: 0.01, 0.1, 0.3, 1.5, 3 and 10 mg/kg. Among the roughly 50 dose-escalation patients, some 20 had hepatocellular carcinoma, approximately 15 melanoma, 9 renal cell carcinoma and 9 head and neck cancer. The dose-escalation cohort was 82.7% male with a mean age of about 54 years, ranging from roughly 23 to 80. Patients were allowed to have had prior anti-PD-1, anti-PD-L1 or anti-CTLA-4 therapy, and 30% to 50% of the dose-escalation patients had previously received checkpoint inhibitors. Partial responses occurred in three dose-escalation patients, of whom one had hepatocellular carcinoma and two had cutaneous melanoma. The point of sequencing TCRbeta in the periphery was to test whether ivuxolimab changed TCR sequence diversity and drove clonal T-cell expansion. The monotherapy dose-escalation portion (N of about 50 patients) of the phase I ivuxolimab trial is reported in the paper. Overall study outcomes, separate from this receptor: Partial responders in the 0.1-3.0 mg/kg groups had among the lowest normalized peripheral clonal expansion, especially among CD8+ T cells. Low levels of normalized T-cell clonal expansion were also seen in some patients who did not respond. At doses from 0.1 to 3.0 mg/kg, clonal expansion was seen in both CD4+ and CD8+ blood T cells between baseline and week 6. After ivuxolimab, more expanded clones were found on average in CD8+ T cells than in CD4+ T cells. Antigen specificity was not determined for the clonally expanded peripheral T cells.

The trial excluded patients who had a history of autoimmune disease or who were on systemic immunosuppression. Peripheral blood for TCR sequencing was drawn from every dose cohort at baseline, at cycle 4 day 1 and at cycle 7 day 1. Samples were obtained from an open-label, multicenter, first-in-human phase I dose-escalation trial of ivuxolimab. Adults with locally advanced or metastatic melanoma, renal cell carcinoma, hepatocellular carcinoma or head and neck squamous cell carcinoma were enrolled in the trial. Before TCR sequencing, CD4+ T cells and CD8+ T cells from peripheral blood were sorted into separate populations. In regard to this clone: The clone's antigen remains unknown. No base-level quality is on record; no much larger clone is a single base apart.

The CDR3 holds 16 amino acids from the cysteine to the phenylalanine. Just the 48-base CDR3 DNA is kept, in frame starting at base 1. The germline V gene (reference sequence) specifies LNHDA as CDR1 and SQIVND as CDR2. V ends up 5 bases short and J 8 bases short, with an unmatched junction base count of 15. For sequencing of the TCRbeta CDR3 region, genomic DNA was extracted from the sorted cells. The immunoSEQ Assay was used for sequencing of TCRbeta CDR3 regions. This immuneACCESS table, as held by TCRdb, lists in-frame sequences with V and J called but not all clones. Of the missing ones, under half trace to an unresolved V gene in checked studies; the others have no known cause. Recorded for this sample are more than 85,000 clones; roughly 89% of them occurred a single time. Of the sample, about 1.7% is held by the ten largest clones.

This TCR derives from an adult with an advanced solid tumor such as melanoma, head and neck, liver or kidney cancer. In this chain, TRBV19 is recombined with TRBJ2-1, with 7 junctional bases fitting TRBD1. Sequences were derived from CD4+ or CD8+ T cells sorted from blood, sampled in a trial of the OX40 agonist ivuxolimab. The sequenced DNA: TGTGCCAGTAGTCAAGGGGGCTTAGTTAGCCGCGATGAGCAGTTCTTC. This codes for CASSQGGLVSRDEQFF.